This entry lists 24 T cell receptor beta chains sequenced from one sample in a study of T cell changes during pregnancy in multiple sclerosis. Here immunoSEQ multiplex PCR was the method, and the copy in TCRdb shows in-frame clones only, minus some. Among fewer than 90,000 clones listed, approximately 93% were seen once. This specimen consisted of peripheral blood, obtained after pregnancy. Source of these receptors: a female donor in good health, enrolled as a control in a pregnancy study.

The rearrangement joins TRBV5-6 to TRBJ2-7; 7 nucleotides line up with TRBD2. CDR3 size: 13 residues. Germline lookup yields CDR1 SGHDT and CDR2 YYEEEE. Trimming cost V 4 bases and J 0 bases; bases outside gene matches: 1. The CDR3 sequence: CASSGGDSYEQYF. The CDR3 nucleotides read TGTGCCAGCAGCGGGGGGGACTCCTACGAGCAGTACTTC.

The V gene is TRBV14, the J gene TRBJ1-1; maybe TRBD1 (5 bases). Trimming removed 0 bases from V and 1 base from J, with 9 bases in between. CDR1 SGHDN and CDR2 FVKESK come from the germline V gene. This CDR3 is built from 15 residues. The chain's CDR3 is CASSQEARGNTEAFF. CDR3 in DNA: TGTGCCAGCAGCCAAGAGGCAAGGGGGAACACTGAAGCTTTCTTT. Full variable domain (rest looked up from reference TRBV14 and TRBJ1-1): EAGVTQFPSHSVIEKGQTVTLRCDPISGHDNLYWYRRVMGKEIKFLLHFVKESKQDESGMPNNRFLAERTGGTYSTLKVQPAELEDSGVYFCASSQEARGNTEAFFGQGTRLTVV.

This chain links TRBV2 with TRBJ1-5; D is unresolved. The CDR3 has 15 amino acids. The germline V gene has CDR1 SNHLY and CDR2 FYNNEI. Between the trimmed V and J ends, which lost 0 bases and 16 bases, there was a span of 22 bases. CDR3 amino acids: CASSEARTDSSASHF. In DNA, the CDR3 is TGTGCCAGCAGTGAAGCGCGTACGGACTCCTCCGCAAGTCATTTT.

The rearrangement uses TRBV5-1 and TRBJ2-5; 8 bases match TRBD1. This CDR3 region has 15 residues. Trimming took 2 bases from V and 5 from J; bases not matched to a gene: 8. Per the germline V gene, CDR1 is SGHRS and CDR2 is YFSETQ. CDR3: CASSFVTGELETQYF. The CDR3 bases are TGCGCCAGCAGCTTCGTGACAGGGGAATTGGAGACCCAGTACTTC.

The chain recombines TRBV6-5 with TRBJ2-1, with D maybe TRBD2 (5 bases). Deletions cut 0 bases from V and 8 bases from J, with 17 bases between. This CDR3 contains 16 residues. CDR1 is MNHEY, CDR2 SVGAGI, per germline. CDR3 DNA sequence: TGTGCCAGCAGTTACTCGAGCGGTAGCGCCTTAGATGAGCAGTTCTTC. It specifies CASSYSSGSALDEQFF.

CDR3 nucleotides: TGTGCCAGCAGCGCAGGCCTGAGCACAGATACGCAGTATTTT. Amino acids: CASSAGLSTDTQYF. The chain combines TRBV9 with TRBJ2-3; D remains ambiguous. Germline-derived CDR1 and CDR2 are SGDLS and YYNGEE. The CDR3 spans 14 residues. V lost 3 bases and J 0 bases, leaving 8 bases between the germline ends.

This chain joins TRBV28 and TRBJ1-1; a possible D gene is TRBD1 (6 bases). V lost 5 bases and J 1 base, leaving 11 bases between the germline ends. Germline-derived CDR1 and CDR2 are MDHEN and SYDVKM. The CDR3 contains 14 residues. DNA for the CDR3: TGTGCCAGCAGTCACAGGGTCCCGAACACTGAAGCTTTCTTT. This codes for CASSHRVPNTEAFF.

The chain uses TRBV5-1 and TRBJ2-7; no clear D. Looked up from germline, CDR1 is SGHRS and CDR2 is YFSETQ. The CDR3 is 15 amino acids. The V end was cut by 2 bases, the J end by 1 base, with 13 bases between. The CDR3 region is CASSLDSPPSYEQYF. The CDR3 DNA reads as TGCGCCAGCAGCTTAGACTCACCGCCGTCCTACGAGCAGTACTTC.

This chain connects TRBV7-2 to TRBJ2-7; 9 bases match TRBD2. The J segment lost 2 bases and the V segment lost 1 base, leaving 6 bases of the junction unmatched. The CDR3 is made up of 16 amino acids. CDR1 and CDR2 (germline): SGHTA, FQGNSA. CDR3 in amino acids: CASSLVASGVPYEQYF. Written as DNA, the CDR3 is TGTGCCAGCAGCTTAGTGGCTAGCGGGGTTCCCTACGAGCAGTACTTC.

This clone was found once. The rearrangement links TRBV9 to TRBJ2-1; no definite D call. Germline CDR1 and CDR2: SGDLS and YYNGEE. CDR3 length: 13 residues. V lost 0 bases, J lost 10 bases, and 11 bases lay in between. The CDR3 nucleotides read TGTGCCAGCAGCGTAGTTGGGTCGCGGGAGCAGTTCTTC. Translated: CASSVVGSREQFF.

The J gene is TRBJ2-3, the V gene TRBV7-8; 12 bases are shared with TRBD2. The V and J ends lost 4 bases and 5 bases, in that order; junction bases with no gene match: 7. The germline V gene encodes CDR1 SGHVS and CDR2 FQNEAQ. This CDR3 spans 16 amino acids. Here the CDR3 DNA reads TGTGCCAGCAGCTCCCGACTAGCGGGAGAGATAGATACGCAGTATTTT. It codes for CASSSRLAGEIDTQYF.

The chain is built from TRBV7-9 and TRBJ1-5; possible D gene TRBD1, 5 bases. The germline gives CDR1 SEHNR, CDR2 FQNEAQ (reference sequence). The CDR3 is 15 amino acids. V shed 4 bases and J shed 0 bases, with 10 bases lying between them. For the CDR3, the DNA is TGTGCCAGCAGCTCGACAGTGGATAGCAATCAGCCCCAGCATTTT. Translation: CASSSTVDSNQPQHF.

The J gene is TRBJ2-7, the V gene TRBV4-1, with a tentative D call TRBD1 (5 bases). The CDR3 is 14 residues long. From germline, CDR1 is MGHRA and CDR2 YSYEKL. V dropped 0 bases and J dropped 4 bases, with 10 bases sitting between them. CDR3 amino acids: CASSQEGQAYEQYF. Written as DNA, the CDR3 is TGCGCCAGCAGCCAAGAGGGGCAGGCTTACGAGCAGTACTTC.

The chain employs TRBV5-1 and TRBJ2-5; TRBD1 matches at 7 bases. Per the germline V gene, CDR1 is SGHRS and CDR2 is YFSETQ. V was pared by 5 bases and J by 0 bases, with 7 bases of the junction left unmatched. This CDR3 has 15 amino acids. This CDR3 is CASSEGAYYQETQYF. DNA of the CDR3: TGCGCCAGCAGTGAGGGGGCCTATTACCAAGAGACCCAGTACTTC.

The table lists this clone with a count of one. This chain uses TRBV29-1 with TRBJ2-2, with a weak D call TRBD1 (6 bases). V lost 5 bases and J 5 bases, leaving 9 bases between the germline ends. The CDR3 has 12 residues. The germline V gene has CDR1 SQVTM and CDR2 ANQGSEA. The CDR3 DNA is TGCAGCGTTTATACAGGGACCGGGGAGCTGTTTTTT. Protein product: CSVYTGTGELFF.

This clone was seen a single time. The rearrangement joins TRBV4-1 to TRBJ2-3, with D tentatively TRBD2 (6 bases). Per germline, CDR1 MGHRA and CDR2 YSYEKL. V was clipped by 0 bases and J by 0 bases, with 13 bases between them. The CDR3 has 17 residues. The CDR3 DNA follows: TGCGCCAGCAGCCAAGAGTTTATAGGGACTAGCACAGATACGCAGTATTTT. It translates to CASSQEFIGTSTDTQYF.

This rearrangement joins TRBV27 to TRBJ2-2, with a tentative D call TRBD2 (6 bases). The V gene's germline CDR1 is MNHEY and CDR2 SMNVEV (reference sequence). Trimming left V 5 bases short and J 6 bases short, with 16 bases between. The CDR3 is 15 amino acids. The CDR3: CASSDGGVLAGELFF. The CDR3 bases are TGTGCCAGCAGTGATGGCGGGGTTCTTGCCGGGGAGCTGTTTTTT.

This clone was observed a single time. The chain is built from TRBV11-2 and TRBJ2-1, with 10 bases that match TRBD2. The CDR3 has 16 amino acids. Trimming took 5 bases from V and 4 from J; bases not matched to a gene: 8. CDR1 and CDR2 from the germline V gene are SGHAT and FQNNGV. The CDR3 reads CASSLSGTSEYNEQFF. The CDR3 region has the DNA TGTGCCAGCAGCCTGTCCGGGACTAGCGAATACAATGAGCAGTTCTTC.

This chain uses TRBV7-9 with TRBJ2-3; D call uncertain. CDR3 length: 14 residues. CDR1 and CDR2 (germline): SEHNR, FQNEAQ (reference sequence). Trimming removed 4 bases at V and 0 bases at J, with 8 bases between. CDR3 bases: TGTGCCAGCAGCTGGGCCACTAGCACAGATACGCAGTATTTT. It is translated as CASSWATSTDTQYF.

V usage is TRBV29-1 and J usage is TRBJ2-3; D perhaps matches TRBD2 (5 bases). The germline gives CDR1 SQVTM, CDR2 ANQGSEA. The CDR3 runs 14 residues. Trimming removed 3 bases at V and 3 bases at J, with 13 bases between. In DNA, the CDR3 is TGCAGCGTTGACGAACTAGATAGGACAGATACGCAGTATTTT. Its protein is CSVDELDRTDTQYF.

The chain links TRBV6-5 to TRBJ2-7; maybe TRBD1 (6 bases). CDR3 length: 16 residues. V was pared by 4 bases and J by 6 bases, with 22 bases between. Per the germline V gene, CDR1 is MNHEY and CDR2 is SVGAGI. This CDR3 reads CASSSRTEPPQGEQYF. DNA for the CDR3: TGTGCCAGCAGTTCGCGGACAGAACCACCTCAGGGCGAGCAGTACTTC.

This clone was observed once. The chain couples TRBV13 to TRBJ2-7; D remains unclear. Trimming took off 1 base at V and 7 bases at J, with 8 bases between the two ends. The germline V gene encodes CDR1 PRHDT and CDR2 FYEKMQ (reference sequence). The CDR3 runs to 12 residues. The CDR3 sequence: CASSLVAEEQYF. The DNA for the CDR3 is TGTGCCAGCAGCTTAGTGGCGGAAGAGCAGTACTTC.

This sequence joins TRBV28 and TRBJ2-7; 7 bases fit TRBD2. The V gene's germline CDR1 is MDHEN and CDR2 SYDVKM. Trimming at V came to 11 bases and at J to 3 bases, leaving 13 bases not matched to a gene. The CDR3 runs to 14 residues. CDR3 in amino acids: CASSITGLLYEQYF. DNA of the CDR3: TGTGCCTCCTCAATTACGGGACTACTCTACGAGCAGTACTTC.

V is TRBV29-1 and J is TRBJ1-2; D gene unclear. V lost 7 bases to trimming and J lost 1 base, with 7 bases between them. This CDR3 is 11 amino acids long. Per germline, CDR1 SQVTM and CDR2 ANQGSEA. DNA of the CDR3: TGCAGCGCCCAGAATAACTATGGCTACACCTTC. Its translation: CSAQNNYGYTF.